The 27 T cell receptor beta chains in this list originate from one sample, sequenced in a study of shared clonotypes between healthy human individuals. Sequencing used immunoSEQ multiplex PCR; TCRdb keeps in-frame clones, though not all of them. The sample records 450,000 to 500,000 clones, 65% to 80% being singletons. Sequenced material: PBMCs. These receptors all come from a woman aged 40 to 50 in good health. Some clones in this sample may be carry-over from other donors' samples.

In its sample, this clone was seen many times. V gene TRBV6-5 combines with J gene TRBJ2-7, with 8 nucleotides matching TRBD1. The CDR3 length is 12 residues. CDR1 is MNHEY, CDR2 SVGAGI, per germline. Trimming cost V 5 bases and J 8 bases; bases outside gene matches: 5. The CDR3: CASSPGQGKQYF. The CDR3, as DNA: TGTGCCAGCAGTCCAGGACAGGGCAAGCAGTACTTC.

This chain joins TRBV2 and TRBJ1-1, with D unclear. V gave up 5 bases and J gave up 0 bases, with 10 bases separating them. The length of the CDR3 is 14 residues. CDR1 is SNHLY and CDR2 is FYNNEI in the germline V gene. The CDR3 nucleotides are TGTGCCAGCAGTATCGGGCCCGTGAACACTGAAGCTTTCTTT. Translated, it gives CASSIGPVNTEAFF.

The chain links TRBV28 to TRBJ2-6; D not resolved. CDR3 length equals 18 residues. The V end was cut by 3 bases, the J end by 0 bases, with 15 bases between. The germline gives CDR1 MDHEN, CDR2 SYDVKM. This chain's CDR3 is CASSFRTWRTSGANVLTF. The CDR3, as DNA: TGTGCCAGCAGTTTTAGGACCTGGCGGACCTCTGGGGCCAACGTCCTGACTTTC.

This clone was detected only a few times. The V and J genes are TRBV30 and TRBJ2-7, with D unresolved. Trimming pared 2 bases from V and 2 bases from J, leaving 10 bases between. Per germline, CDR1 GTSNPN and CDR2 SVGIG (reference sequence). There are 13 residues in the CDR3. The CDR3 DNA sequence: TGTGCCTGGAGTTCGGACGGAACCTACGAGCAGTACTTC. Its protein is CAWSSDGTYEQYF.

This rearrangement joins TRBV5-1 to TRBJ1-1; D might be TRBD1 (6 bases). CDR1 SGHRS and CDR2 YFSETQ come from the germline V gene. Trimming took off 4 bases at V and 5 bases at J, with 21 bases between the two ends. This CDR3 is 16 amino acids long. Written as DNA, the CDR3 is TGCGCCAGCAGCAACCCCCTGGGGGGCCTCAGGACTGAAGCTTTCTTT. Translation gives CASSNPLGGLRTEAFF.

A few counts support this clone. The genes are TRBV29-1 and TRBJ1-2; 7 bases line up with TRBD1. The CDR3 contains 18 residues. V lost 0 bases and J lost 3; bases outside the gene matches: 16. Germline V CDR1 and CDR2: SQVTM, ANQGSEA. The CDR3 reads CSVEDQRQGSFLYYGYTF. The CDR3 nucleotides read TGCAGCGTTGAAGATCAAAGACAGGGATCATTCCTCTACTATGGCTACACCTTC. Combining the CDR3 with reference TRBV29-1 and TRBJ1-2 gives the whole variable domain SAVISQKPSRDICQRGTSLTIQCQVDSQVTMMFWYRQQPGQSLTLIATANQGSEATYESGFVIDKFPISRPNLTFSTLTVSNMSPEDSSIYLCSVEDQRQGSFLYYGYTFGSGTRLTVV.

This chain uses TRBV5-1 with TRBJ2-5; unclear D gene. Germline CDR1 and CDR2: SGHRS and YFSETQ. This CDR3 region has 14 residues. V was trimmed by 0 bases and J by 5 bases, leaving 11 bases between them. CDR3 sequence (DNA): TGCGCCAGCAGCTTGGGTGACCCGAGGGAGACCCAGTACTTC. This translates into CASSLGDPRETQYF.

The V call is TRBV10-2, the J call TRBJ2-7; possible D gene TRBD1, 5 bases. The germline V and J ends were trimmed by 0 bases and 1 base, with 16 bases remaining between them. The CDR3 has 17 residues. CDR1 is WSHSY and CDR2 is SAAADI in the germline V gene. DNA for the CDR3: TGCGCCAGCAGTGAGTCCGGGCAGGAGCAGGGATCCTACGAGCAGTACTTC. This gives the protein CASSESGQEQGSYEQYF.

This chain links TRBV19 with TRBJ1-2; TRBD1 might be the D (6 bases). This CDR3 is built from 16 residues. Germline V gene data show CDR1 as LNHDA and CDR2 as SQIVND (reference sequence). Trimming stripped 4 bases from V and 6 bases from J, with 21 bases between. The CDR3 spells CASSNASRGGVNGYTF. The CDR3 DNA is TGTGCCAGTAGTAATGCCTCAAGAGGGGGGGTAAATGGCTACACCTTC.

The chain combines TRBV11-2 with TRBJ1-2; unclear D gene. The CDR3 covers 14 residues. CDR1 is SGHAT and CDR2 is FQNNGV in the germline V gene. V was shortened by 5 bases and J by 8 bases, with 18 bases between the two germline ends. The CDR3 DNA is TGTGCCAGCAGCCCCGGTATCCGCCGAGGGGGCTACACCTTC. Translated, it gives CASSPGIRRGGYTF.

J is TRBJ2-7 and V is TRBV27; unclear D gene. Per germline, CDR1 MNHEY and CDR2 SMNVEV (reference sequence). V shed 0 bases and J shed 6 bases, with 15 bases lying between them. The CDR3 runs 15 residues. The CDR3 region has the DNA TGTGCCAGCAGTTTATCGCACAACCTACCGAGCGAGCAGTACTTC. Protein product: CASSLSHNLPSEQYF.

CDR3 sequence (DNA): TGCAGCGTTGACGAGGAAAACACAGATACGCAGTATTTT. Translation: CSVDEENTDTQYF. The chain has TRBV29-1 and TRBJ2-3; no definite D call. From germline, CDR1 is SQVTM and CDR2 ANQGSEA. The CDR3 consists of 13 residues. Trimming removed 3 bases at V and 2 bases at J, with 9 bases between.

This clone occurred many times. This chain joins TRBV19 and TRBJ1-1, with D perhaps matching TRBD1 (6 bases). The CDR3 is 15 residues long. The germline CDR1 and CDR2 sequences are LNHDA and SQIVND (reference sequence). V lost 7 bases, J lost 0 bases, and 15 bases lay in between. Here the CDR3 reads CASTPQGHLNTEAFF. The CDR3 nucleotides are TGTGCCAGTACCCCCCAGGGGCACTTGAACACTGAAGCTTTCTTT.

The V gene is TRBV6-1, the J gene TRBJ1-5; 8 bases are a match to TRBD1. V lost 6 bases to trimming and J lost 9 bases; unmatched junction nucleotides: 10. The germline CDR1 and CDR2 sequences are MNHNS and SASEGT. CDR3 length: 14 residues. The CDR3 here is CASRGPDRGGPQHF. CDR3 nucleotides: TGTGCCAGCAGGGGGCCTGACAGGGGTGGGCCCCAGCATTTT.

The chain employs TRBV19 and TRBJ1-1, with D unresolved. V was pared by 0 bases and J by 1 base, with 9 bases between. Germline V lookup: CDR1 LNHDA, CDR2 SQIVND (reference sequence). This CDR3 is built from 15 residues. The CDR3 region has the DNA TGTGCCAGTAGTATAGAGGCCCGGAGGAACACTGAAGCTTTCTTT. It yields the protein CASSIEARRNTEAFF.

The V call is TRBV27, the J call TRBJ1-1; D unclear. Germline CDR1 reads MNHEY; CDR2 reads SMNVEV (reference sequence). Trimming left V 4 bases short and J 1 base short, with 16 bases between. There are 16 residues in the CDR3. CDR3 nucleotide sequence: TGTGCCAGCAGTTACTCGGGCGGAGGACCGAACACTGAAGCTTTCTTT. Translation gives CASSYSGGGPNTEAFF.

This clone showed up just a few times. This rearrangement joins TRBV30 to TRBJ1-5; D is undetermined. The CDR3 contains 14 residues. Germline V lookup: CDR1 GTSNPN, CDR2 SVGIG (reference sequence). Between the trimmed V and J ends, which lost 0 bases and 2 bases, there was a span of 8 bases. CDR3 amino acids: CAWSVLDGNQPQHF. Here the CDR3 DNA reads TGTGCCTGGAGTGTATTAGATGGCAATCAGCCCCAGCATTTT.

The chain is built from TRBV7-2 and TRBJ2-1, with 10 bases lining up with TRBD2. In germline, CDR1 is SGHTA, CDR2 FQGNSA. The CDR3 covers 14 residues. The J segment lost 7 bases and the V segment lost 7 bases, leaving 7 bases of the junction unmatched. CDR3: CASTRLAGVNEQFF. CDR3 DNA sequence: TGTGCCAGCACTCGGCTAGCGGGAGTGAATGAGCAGTTCTTC.

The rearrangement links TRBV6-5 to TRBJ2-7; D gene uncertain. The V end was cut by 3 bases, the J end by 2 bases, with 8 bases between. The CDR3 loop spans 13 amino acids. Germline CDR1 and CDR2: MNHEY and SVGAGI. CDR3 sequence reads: CASSYGVTYEQYF. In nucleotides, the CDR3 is TGTGCCAGCAGTTATGGCGTAACCTACGAGCAGTACTTC.

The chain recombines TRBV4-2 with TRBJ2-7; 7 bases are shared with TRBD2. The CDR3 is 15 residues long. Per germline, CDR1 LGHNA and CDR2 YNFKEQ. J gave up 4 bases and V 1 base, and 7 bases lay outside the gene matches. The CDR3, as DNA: TGTGCCAGCAGCCAAGGAGGAGCGGGATCTTACGAGCAGTACTTC. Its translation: CASSQGGAGSYEQYF.

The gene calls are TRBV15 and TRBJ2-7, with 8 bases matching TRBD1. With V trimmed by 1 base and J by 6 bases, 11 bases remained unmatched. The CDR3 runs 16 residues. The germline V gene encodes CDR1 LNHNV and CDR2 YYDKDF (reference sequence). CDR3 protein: CATSRGFGTGATEQYF. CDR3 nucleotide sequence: TGTGCCACCAGCAGAGGCTTTGGGACAGGCGCGACCGAGCAGTACTTC. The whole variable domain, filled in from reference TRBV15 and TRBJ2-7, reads DAMVIQNPRYQVTQFGKPVTLSCSQTLNHNVMYWYQQKSSQAPKLLFHYYDKDFNNEADTPDNFQSRRPNTSFCFLDIRSPGLGDTAMYLCATSRGFGTGATEQYFGPGTRLTVT.

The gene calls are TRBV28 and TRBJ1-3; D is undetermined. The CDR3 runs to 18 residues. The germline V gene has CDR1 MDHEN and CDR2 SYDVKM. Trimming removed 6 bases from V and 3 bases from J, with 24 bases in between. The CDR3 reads CASRAQGAGGRYGNTIYF. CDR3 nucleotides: TGTGCCAGCAGAGCCCAAGGTGCCGGAGGACGCTATGGAAACACCATATATTTT.

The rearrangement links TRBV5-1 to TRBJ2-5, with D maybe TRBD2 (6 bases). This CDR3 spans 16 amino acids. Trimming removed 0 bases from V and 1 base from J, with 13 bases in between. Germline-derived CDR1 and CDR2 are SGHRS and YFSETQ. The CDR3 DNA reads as TGCGCCAGCAGCTTGGTGGAGGGAGGAGGCCAAGAGACCCAGTACTTC. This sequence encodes CASSLVEGGGQETQYF.

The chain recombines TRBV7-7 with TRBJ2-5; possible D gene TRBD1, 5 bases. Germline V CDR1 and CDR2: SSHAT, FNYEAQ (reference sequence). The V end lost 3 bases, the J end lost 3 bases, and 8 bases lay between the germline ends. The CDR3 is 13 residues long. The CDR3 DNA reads TGTGCCAGCAGCTTGCGCAGGGAAGAGACCCAGTACTTC. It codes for CASSLRREETQYF. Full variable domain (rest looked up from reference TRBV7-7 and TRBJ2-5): GAGVSQSPRYKVTKRGQDVTLRCDPISSHATLYWYQQALGQGPEFLTYFNYEAQPDKSGLPSDRFSAERPEGSISTLTIQRTEQRDSAMYRCASSLRREETQYFGPGTRLLVL.

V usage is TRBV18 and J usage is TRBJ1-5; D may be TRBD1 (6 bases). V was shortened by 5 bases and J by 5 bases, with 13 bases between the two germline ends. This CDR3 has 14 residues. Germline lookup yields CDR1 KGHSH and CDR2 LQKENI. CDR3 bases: TGTGCCAGCTCAAGAAGGACAGACGATCAGCCCCAGCATTTT. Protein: CASSRRTDDQPQHF.

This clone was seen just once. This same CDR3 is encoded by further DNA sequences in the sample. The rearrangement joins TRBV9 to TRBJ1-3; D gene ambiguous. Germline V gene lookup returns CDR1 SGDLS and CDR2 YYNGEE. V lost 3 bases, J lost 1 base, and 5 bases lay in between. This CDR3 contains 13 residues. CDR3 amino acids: CASSEVSGNTIYF. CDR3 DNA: TGTGCCAGCAGCGAAGTGTCTGGAAACACCATATATTTT.

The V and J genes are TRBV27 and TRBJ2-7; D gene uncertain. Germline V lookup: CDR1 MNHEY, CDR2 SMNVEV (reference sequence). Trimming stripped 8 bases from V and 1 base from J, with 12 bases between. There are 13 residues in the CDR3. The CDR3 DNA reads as TGTGCCAGCGCCCGGACGGGTTCCTACGAGCAGTACTTC. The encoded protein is CASARTGSYEQYF.